This paragraph reports one T cell receptor beta chain. Its antigen is unidentified. Trimming shortened V by 4 bases and J by 6 bases, and 13 bases separated the two germline ends. This CDR3 contains 14 residues. Germline CDR1 reads LGHDT; CDR2 reads YNNKEL (reference sequence). RNA amounts of about 0.5 to 1 ug underwent reverse transcription with random hexamers. TCRdb processed the immunoSEQ multiplex PCR reads anew with MiXCR; each CDR3 protein has one entry. The profile shows over 130,000 distinct CDR3 sequences, approximately 95% of them singletons. The data originate from a study of CD8 T cells in Susac syndrome. Study-level results: The study recognized that the number of individuals in its TCR sequencing and HLA analysis was relatively small.

TEMRA cells were FACS-enriched, and CD8+ and CD4+ T cells were isolated negatively. Material: CD4+ T cells from PBMCs. This receptor was obtained from a human donor with multiple sclerosis. This chain links TRBV3-1 with TRBJ1-5, with D uncertain. The CDR3 sequence: CASSPHHEVQPQHF. Written as DNA, the CDR3 is TGTGCCAGCAGCCCTCATCACGAGGTTCAGCCCCAGCATTTT.